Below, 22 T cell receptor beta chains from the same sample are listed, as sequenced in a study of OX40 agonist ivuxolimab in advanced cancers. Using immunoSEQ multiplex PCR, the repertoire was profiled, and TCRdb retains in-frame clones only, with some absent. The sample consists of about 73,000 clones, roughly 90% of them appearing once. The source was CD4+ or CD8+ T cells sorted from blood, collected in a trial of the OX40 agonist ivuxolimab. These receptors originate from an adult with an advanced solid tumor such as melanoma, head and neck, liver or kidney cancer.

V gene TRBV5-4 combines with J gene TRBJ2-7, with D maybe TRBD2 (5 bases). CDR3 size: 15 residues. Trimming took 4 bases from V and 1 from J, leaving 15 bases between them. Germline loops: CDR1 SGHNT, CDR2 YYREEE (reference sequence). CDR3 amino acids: CASSVPSKGSYEQYF. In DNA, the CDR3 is TGTGCCAGCAGCGTACCTAGCAAAGGGTCCTACGAGCAGTACTTC. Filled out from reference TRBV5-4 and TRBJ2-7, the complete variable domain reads ETGVTQSPTHLIKTRGQQVTLRCSSQSGHNTVSWYQQALGQGPQFIFQYYREEENGRGNFPPRFSGLQFPNYSSELNVNALELDDSALYLCASSVPSKGSYEQYFGPGTRLTVT.

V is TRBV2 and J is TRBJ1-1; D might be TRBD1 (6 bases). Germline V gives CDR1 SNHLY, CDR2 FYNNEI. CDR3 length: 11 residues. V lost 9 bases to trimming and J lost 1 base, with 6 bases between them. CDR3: CARGGNTEAFF. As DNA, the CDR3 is TGTGCCAGAGGGGGGAACACTGAAGCTTTCTTT.

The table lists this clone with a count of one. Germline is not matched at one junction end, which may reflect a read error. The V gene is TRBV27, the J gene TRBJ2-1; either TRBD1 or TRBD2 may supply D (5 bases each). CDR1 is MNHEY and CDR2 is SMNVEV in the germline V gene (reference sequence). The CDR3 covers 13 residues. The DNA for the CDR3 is TGTGCCAGCAGTTCCGGGACGTACAGTGAGCAGTTCTTC. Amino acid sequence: CASSSGTYSEQFF.

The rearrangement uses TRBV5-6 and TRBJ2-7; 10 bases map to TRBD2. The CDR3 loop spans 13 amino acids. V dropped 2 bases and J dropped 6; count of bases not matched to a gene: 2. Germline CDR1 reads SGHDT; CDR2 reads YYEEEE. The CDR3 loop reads CASSFSGGREQYF. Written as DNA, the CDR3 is TGTGCCAGCAGCTTTAGCGGGGGGCGCGAGCAGTACTTC. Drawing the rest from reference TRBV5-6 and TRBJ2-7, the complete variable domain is DAGVTQSPTHLIKTRGQQVTLRCSPKSGHDTVSWYQQALGQGPQFIFQYYEEEERQRGNFPDRFSGHQFPNYSSELNVNALLLGDSALYLCASSFSGGREQYFGPGTRLTVT.

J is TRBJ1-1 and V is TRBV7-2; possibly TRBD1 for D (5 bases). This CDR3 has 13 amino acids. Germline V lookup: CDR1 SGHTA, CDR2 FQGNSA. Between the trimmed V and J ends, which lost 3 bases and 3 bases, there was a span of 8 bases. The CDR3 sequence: CASSFGGHTEAFF. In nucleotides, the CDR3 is TGTGCCAGCAGCTTCGGGGGTCACACTGAAGCTTTCTTT.

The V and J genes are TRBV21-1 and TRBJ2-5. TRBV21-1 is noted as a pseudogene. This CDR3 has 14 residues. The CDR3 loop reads CASSKEGGQETQYF. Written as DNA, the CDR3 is TGTGCCAGCAGCAAAGAGGGGGGCCAAGAGACCCAGTACTTC.

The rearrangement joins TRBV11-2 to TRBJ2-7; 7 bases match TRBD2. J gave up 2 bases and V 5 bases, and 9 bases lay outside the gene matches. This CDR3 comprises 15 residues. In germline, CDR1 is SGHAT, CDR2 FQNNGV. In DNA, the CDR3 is TGTGCCAGCAGCCTCTACCGGGGGGAAGCCTACGAGCAGTACTTC. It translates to CASSLYRGEAYEQYF.

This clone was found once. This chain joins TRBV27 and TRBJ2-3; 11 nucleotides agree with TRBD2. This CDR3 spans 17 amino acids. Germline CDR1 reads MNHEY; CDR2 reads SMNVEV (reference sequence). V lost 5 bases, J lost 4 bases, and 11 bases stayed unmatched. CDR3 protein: CASSLILLAGGPDTQYF. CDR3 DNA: TGTGCCAGCAGTCTGATCCTCCTAGCGGGGGGACCAGATACGCAGTATTTT.

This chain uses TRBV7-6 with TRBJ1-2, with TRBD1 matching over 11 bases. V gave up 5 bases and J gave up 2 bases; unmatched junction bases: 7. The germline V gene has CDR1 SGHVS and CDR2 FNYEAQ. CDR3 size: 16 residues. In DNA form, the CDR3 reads TGTGCCAGCAGCCACGGGACAGGGGGGTTAAACTATGGCTACACCTTC. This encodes CASSHGTGGLNYGYTF.

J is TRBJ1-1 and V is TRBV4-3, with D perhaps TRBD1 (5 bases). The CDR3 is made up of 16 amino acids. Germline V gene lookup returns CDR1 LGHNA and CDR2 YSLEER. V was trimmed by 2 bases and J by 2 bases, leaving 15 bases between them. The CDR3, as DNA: TGCGCCAGCAGCCAAATGGGGCGGGAAGAAAACACTGAAGCTTTCTTT. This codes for CASSQMGREENTEAFF.

The CDR3 nucleotides read TGTGCCAGCAGTTCCGGGACAGGGGGCTTAGGGCAGTACTTC. Translating gives CASSSGTGGLGQYF. The chain has TRBV27 and TRBJ2-7, with 12 bases that match TRBD1. Trimming took 4 bases from V and 9 from J; bases not matched to a gene: 7. The CDR3 covers 14 residues. Germline-derived CDR1 and CDR2 are MNHEY and SMNVEV (reference sequence).

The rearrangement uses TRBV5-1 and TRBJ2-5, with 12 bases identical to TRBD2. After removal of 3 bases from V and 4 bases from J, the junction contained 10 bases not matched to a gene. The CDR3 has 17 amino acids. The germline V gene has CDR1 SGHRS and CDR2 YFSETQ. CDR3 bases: TGCGCCAGCAGCTCACACCTCCGGACTAGCGGGGCAGAGACCCAGTACTTC. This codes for CASSSHLRTSGAETQYF.

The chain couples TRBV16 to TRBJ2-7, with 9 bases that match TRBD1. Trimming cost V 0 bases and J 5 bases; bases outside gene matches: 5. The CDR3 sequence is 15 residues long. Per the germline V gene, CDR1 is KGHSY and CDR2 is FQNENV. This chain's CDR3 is CASSQSDRGTDEQYF. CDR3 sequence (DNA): TGTGCCAGCAGCCAATCCGACAGGGGGACGGACGAGCAGTACTTC. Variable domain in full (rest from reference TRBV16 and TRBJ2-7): GEEVAQTPKHLVRGEGQKAKLYCAPIKGHSYVFWYQQVLKNEFKFLISFQNENVFDETGMPKERFSAKCLPNSPCSLEIQATKLEDSAVYFCASSQSDRGTDEQYFGPGTRLTVT.

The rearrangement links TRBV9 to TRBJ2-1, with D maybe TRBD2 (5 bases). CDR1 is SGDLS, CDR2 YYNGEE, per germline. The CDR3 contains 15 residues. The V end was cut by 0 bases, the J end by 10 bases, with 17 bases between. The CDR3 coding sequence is TGTGCCAGCAGCGTAGAGGGCGACCTTCGGGGAGAGCAGTTCTTC. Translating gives CASSVEGDLRGEQFF. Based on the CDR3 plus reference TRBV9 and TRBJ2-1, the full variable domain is DSGVTQTPKHLITATGQRVTLRCSPRSGDLSVYWYQQSLDQGLQFLIQYYNGEERAKGNILERFSAQQFPDLHSELNLSSLELGDSALYFCASSVEGDLRGEQFFGPGTRLTVL.

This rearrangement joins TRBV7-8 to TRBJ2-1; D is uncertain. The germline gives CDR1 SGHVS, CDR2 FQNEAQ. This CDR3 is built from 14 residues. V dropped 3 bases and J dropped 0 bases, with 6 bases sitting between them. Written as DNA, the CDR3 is TGTGCCAGCAGCTTGACCAGCTCCTACAATGAGCAGTTCTTC. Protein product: CASSLTSSYNEQFF.

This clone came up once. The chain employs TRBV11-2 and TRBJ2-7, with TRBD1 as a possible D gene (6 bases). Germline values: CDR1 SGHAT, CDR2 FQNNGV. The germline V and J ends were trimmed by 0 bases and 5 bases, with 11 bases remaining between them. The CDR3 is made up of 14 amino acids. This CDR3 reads CASSLDLGAHEQYF. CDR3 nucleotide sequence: TGTGCCAGCAGCTTAGATTTGGGGGCCCACGAGCAGTACTTC.

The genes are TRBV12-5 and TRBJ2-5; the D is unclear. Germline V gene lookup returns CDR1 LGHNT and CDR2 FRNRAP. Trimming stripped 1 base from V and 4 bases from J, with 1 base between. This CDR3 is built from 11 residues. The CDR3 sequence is CASGLGETQYF. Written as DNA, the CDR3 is TGTGCTAGTGGTTTGGGAGAGACCCAGTACTTC.

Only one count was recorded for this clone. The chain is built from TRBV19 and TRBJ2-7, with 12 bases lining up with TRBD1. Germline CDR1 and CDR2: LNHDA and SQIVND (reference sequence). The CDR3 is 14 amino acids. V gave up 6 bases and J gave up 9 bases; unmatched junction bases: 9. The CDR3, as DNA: TGTGCCAGTAGCGCCGGGACAGGGGGCTGGGGGCAGTACTTC. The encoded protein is CASSAGTGGWGQYF.

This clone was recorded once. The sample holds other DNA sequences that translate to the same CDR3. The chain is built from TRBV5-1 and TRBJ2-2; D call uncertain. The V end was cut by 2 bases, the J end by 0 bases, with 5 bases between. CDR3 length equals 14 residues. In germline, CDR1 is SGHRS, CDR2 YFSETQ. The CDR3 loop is CASSLGPNTGELFF. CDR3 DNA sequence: TGCGCCAGCAGCTTAGGTCCGAACACCGGGGAGCTGTTTTTT.

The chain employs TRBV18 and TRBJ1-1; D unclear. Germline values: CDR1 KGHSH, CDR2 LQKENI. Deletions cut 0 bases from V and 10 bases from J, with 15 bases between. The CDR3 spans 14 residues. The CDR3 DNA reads TGTGCCAGCTCACCACCGGAGTCGGGCTCGGGAGCTTTCTTT. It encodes CASSPPESGSGAFF.

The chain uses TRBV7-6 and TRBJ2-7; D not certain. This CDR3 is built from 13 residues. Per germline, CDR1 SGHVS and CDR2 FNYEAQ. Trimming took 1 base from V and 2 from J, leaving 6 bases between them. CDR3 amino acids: CASSLEITYEQYF. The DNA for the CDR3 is TGTGCCAGCAGCTTAGAAATCACCTACGAGCAGTACTTC.

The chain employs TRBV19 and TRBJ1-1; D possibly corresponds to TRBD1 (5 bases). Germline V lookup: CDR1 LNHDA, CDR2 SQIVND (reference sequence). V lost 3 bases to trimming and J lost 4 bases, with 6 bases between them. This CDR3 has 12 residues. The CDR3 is CASSIGTTEAFF. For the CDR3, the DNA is TGTGCCAGTAGTATCGGGACCACTGAAGCTTTCTTT.